This T cell receptor (beta chain) was recorded in a study of cytomegalovirus exposure and HLA in healthy donors. PCR involved 60 Vbeta and 13 Jbeta primers. Measured with immunoSEQ multiplex PCR; TCRdb has only the in-frame clones, and not every one. The sample table includes just over 200,000 clones. Germline values: CDR1 SQVTM, CDR2 ANQGSEA. There are 12 residues in the CDR3. Trimming removed 6 bases at V and 3 bases at J, with 11 bases between. The specimen was PBMCs. This sequence joins TRBV29-1 and TRBJ1-2, with D perhaps TRBD1 (6 bases). The origin of this receptor is a girl aged 2 to 9 in good health and CMV-seropositive. The CDR3 sequence is CSVLRTDYGYTF. CDR3 nucleotides: TGCAGCGTCCTCAGGACAGACTATGGCTACACCTTC.